The 26 T cell receptor beta chains below come from one sample, sequenced in a study of T cells expressing NK-cell markers. No DNA is given; TCRdb re-called the 5' RACE reads and lists each CDR3 protein once. The listing contains 300,000 to 500,000 distinct CDR3 sequences. The sequenced sample was blood T cells: a sorted CD56 or NKG2C T cell subset, CD4+ or CD8+ T cells, or bulk PBMC T cells (not recorded which). These receptors were taken from a woman aged 50 to 65 in good health.

This CDR3 is CASSRTGPSYEQYF. V gene TRBV18 combines with J gene TRBJ2-7; TCRdb reports TRBD1, a call that lacks DNA to check it against. The CDR3 runs to 14 residues. Per the germline V gene, CDR1 is KGHSH and CDR2 is LQKENI.

V usage is TRBV6-5 and J usage is TRBJ2-1; the D call from TCRdb, TRBD2, cannot be confirmed without DNA. The CDR3 sequence is 17 residues long. The V gene's germline CDR1 is MNHEY and CDR2 SVGAGI. CDR3 residues: CASSTRTSGRTLGEQFF.

The V gene is TRBV12-3 or TRBV12-4, the J gene TRBJ2-3; TCRdb selects TRBD1, and the lack of DNA leaves this call unchecked. The CDR3 runs to 11 residues. CDR3 residues: CASSLDRAPYF.

The chain combines TRBV10-3 with TRBJ2-7. Germline lookup yields CDR1 ENHRY and CDR2 SYGVKD. This CDR3 contains 12 residues. CDR3 in amino acids: CAISGVLYEQYF.

The V call is TRBV4-1, the J call TRBJ2-7. The CDR3 contains 14 residues. Germline lookup yields CDR1 MGHRA and CDR2 YSYEKL. CDR3 region: CASSQASQDYEQYF.

This rearrangement joins TRBV3-1 to TRBJ2-5; the D call of TRBD1 rests on TCRdb alone, since no DNA is present to check it. The CDR3 length is 16 residues. Per germline, CDR1 LGHDT and CDR2 YNNKEL (reference sequence). The CDR3 reads CASSQAEPLREETQYF.

This chain links TRBV12-3 or TRBV12-4 with TRBJ2-1; TCRdb's D call, TRBD2, is unchecked because there is no DNA. The CDR3 sequence is 13 residues long. The CDR3 reads CASSGLAGGEQFF.

V gene TRBV18 combines with J gene TRBJ2-3. The CDR3 has 17 residues. Germline V lookup: CDR1 KGHSH, CDR2 LQKENI. This CDR3 is CASSPTGGSSGTDTQYF. The full variable domain, its missing parts supplied by reference TRBV18 and TRBJ2-3, is NAGVMQNPRHLVRRRGQEARLRCSPMKGHSHVYWYRQLPEEGLKFMVYLQKENIIDESGMPKERFSAEFPKEGPSILRIQQVVRGDSAAYFCASSPTGGSSGTDTQYFGPGTRLTVL.

The chain joins TRBV9 to TRBJ2-3; the D call from TCRdb, TRBD2, cannot be confirmed without DNA. This CDR3 has 16 amino acids. Germline CDR1 and CDR2: SGDLS and YYNGEE. CDR3 sequence: CASSAGLAGESDTQYF.

This chain connects TRBV12-3 or TRBV12-4 to TRBJ1-1; TCRdb proposes TRBD1, but this gene call is untestable without DNA. The CDR3 is made up of 13 amino acids. The CDR3: CASSYGGWTEAFF.

This chain uses TRBV15 with TRBJ2-1; TCRdb picks TRBD1, but there is no DNA to check that call. Germline V gives CDR1 LNHNV, CDR2 YYDKDF (reference sequence). CDR3 length: 15 amino acids. The CDR3 loop reads CATQEPGQGVGEQFF.

This chain uses TRBV12-5 with TRBJ1-1; TCRdb proposes TRBD1, but this gene call is untestable without DNA. Germline loops: CDR1 LGHNT, CDR2 FRNRAP. The CDR3 is 13 residues long. CDR3 amino acids: CASGLWTGGEAFF.

The chain employs TRBV25-1 and TRBJ1-1. There are 16 residues in the CDR3. CDR1 is MGHDK and CDR2 is SYGVNS in the germline V gene. CDR3 region: CASSDSGWAQNTEAFF.

This sequence joins TRBV5-1 and TRBJ1-4; TCRdb picks TRBD1, but there is no DNA to check that call. Germline values: CDR1 SGHRS, CDR2 YFSETQ. This CDR3 comprises 14 residues. CDR3: CASSLDRGRQKLFF.

This chain connects TRBV4-1 to TRBJ2-5; with no DNA, the TCRdb D assignment of TRBD2 cannot be verified. Germline CDR1 reads MGHRA; CDR2 reads YSYEKL. CDR3 size: 15 residues. The CDR3 reads CASSPIGLARETQYF.

The chain has TRBV18 and TRBJ2-5; the D gene TCRdb calls, TRBD1, cannot be checked with no DNA. From germline, CDR1 is KGHSH and CDR2 LQKENI. The CDR3 runs to 16 residues. CDR3 loop: CASSLRTGKIQETQYF.

The V call is TRBV3-1, the J call TRBJ2-1. The CDR3 length is 15 residues. Germline lookup yields CDR1 LGHDT and CDR2 YNNKEL (reference sequence). The CDR3 loop is CASSSRTTVGNEQFF.

This chain links TRBV4-1 with TRBJ1-4; TCRdb picks TRBD1, but there is no DNA to check that call. CDR1 and CDR2 (germline): MGHRA, YSYEKL. CDR3 length: 15 amino acids. The CDR3 loop reads CASSQVGTMGEKLFF.

The chain is built from TRBV12-3 or TRBV12-4 and TRBJ1-2; checking the TCRdb D call of TRBD1 is not possible without DNA. The CDR3 is 14 amino acids. This CDR3 is CASSPQGGSGGYTF.

The chain joins TRBV20-1 to TRBJ1-5; the D gene TCRdb calls, TRBD1, cannot be checked with no DNA. Germline-derived CDR1 and CDR2 are DFQATT and SNEGSKA (reference sequence). The CDR3 runs 15 residues. The CDR3 sequence: CSASVTGGGNQPQHF.

V and J are TRBV10-2 and TRBJ2-3; the TCRdb call, TRBD2, lacks DNA for checking. Germline V lookup: CDR1 WSHSY, CDR2 SAAADI. The CDR3 has 17 residues. CDR3 sequence: CASSELAGGKRTDTQYF.

The chain carries TRBV11-2 and TRBJ2-3; TCRdb gives TRBD1 as the D gene, but with no DNA this cannot be confirmed. The CDR3 covers 14 residues. In germline, CDR1 is SGHAT, CDR2 FQNNGV. The CDR3 here is CASSGQGAKDTQYF.

This rearrangement joins TRBV5-1 to TRBJ2-2; without DNA, the TCRdb call of TRBD1 cannot be checked. The CDR3 has 14 residues. Per germline, CDR1 SGHRS and CDR2 YFSETQ. The CDR3 loop is CASKTGVNPGELFF.

The gene calls are TRBV25-1 and TRBJ2-4; there is no DNA to check the TCRdb D call of TRBD1. Per germline, CDR1 MGHDK and CDR2 SYGVNS. The CDR3 spans 14 residues. The CDR3 loop is CASSEERTGNIQYF.

The chain couples TRBV20-1 to TRBJ2-1; TCRdb proposes TRBD1, but this gene call is untestable without DNA. The CDR3 sequence is 15 residues long. Germline CDR1 DFQATT, CDR2 SNEGSKA (reference sequence). The CDR3 loop reads CSVPEQAKTYNEQFF.

CDR3 sequence reads: CARSLVGLGGGYTF. V is TRBV12-3 or TRBV12-4 and J is TRBJ1-2. The CDR3 length is 14 residues.